This passage covers 14 T cell receptor beta chains from one sample sequenced in a study of blood T cells in healthy people across ages. Next came a second PCR, run for about 7 to 12 cycles, which used a sample-barcoded 5' primer along with a J-beta primer mix. TCRdb re-called the 5' RACE reads through MiXCR, storing one row per CDR3 protein. The sample yields 920,000 or so distinct CDR3 sequences, around 45% seen once. Sequenced input: blood. These receptor sequences come from a woman aged 55-70 years in good health.

This clonotype appeared a single time. The chain combines TRBV11-2 with TRBJ2-1; TRBD2 matches 8 bases. The CDR3 loop spans 15 amino acids. The germline CDR1 and CDR2 sequences are SGHAT and FQNNGV. Trimming cost V 4 bases and J 5 bases; bases outside gene matches: 7. CDR3 in amino acids: CASSYTSGSHNEQFF. The CDR3 DNA sequence: TGTGCCAGCAGCTACACTAGCGGTTCCCACAATGAGCAGTTCTTC.

The V call is TRBV10-1, the J call TRBJ2-3, with D unclear. The length of the CDR3 is 17 residues. Trimming removed 8 bases at V and 3 bases at J, with 24 bases between. The germline CDR1 and CDR2 sequences are WNHNN and SYGVQD (reference sequence). CDR3 bases: TGCGCCAGCGCCTCGAACCGGTTGGGATATCGGACAGATACGCAGTATTTT. Translation gives CASASNRLGYRTDTQYF.

This chain connects TRBV6-1 to TRBJ1-5; no firm D call. This CDR3 is built from 14 residues. V was cut by 0 bases and J by 3 bases, with 6 bases left in between. CDR1 is MNHNS and CDR2 is SASEGT in the germline V gene. The DNA of the CDR3 is TGTGCCAGCAGTGAAGCGCTGATCAATCAGCCCCAGCATTTT. This encodes CASSEALINQPQHF.

This clonotype was counted only a few times. The rearrangement links TRBV12-3 or TRBV12-4 to TRBJ2-3, with D possibly being TRBD1 (6 bases). The CDR3 extends over 11 amino acids. Trimming took 5 bases from V and 12 from J, leaving 12 bases between them. The CDR3 reads CASSPNRAQYF. The CDR3 coding sequence is TGTGCCAGCAGTCCGAACAGGGCTCAGTATTTT.

The chain recombines TRBV5-1 with TRBJ2-3; 8 nucleotides match TRBD2. The germline CDR1 and CDR2 sequences are SGHRS and YFSETQ. The CDR3 is 16 amino acids. Germline trimming cut 4 bases from V and 0 bases from J; bases unmatched to any gene: 7. CDR3 sequence: CASSVLSSGSTDTQYF. DNA for the CDR3: TGCGCCAGCAGCGTACTCTCTAGCGGGAGCACAGATACGCAGTATTTT. Complete variable domain (other parts from reference TRBV5-1 and TRBJ2-3): KAGVTQTPRYLIKTRGQQVTLSCSPISGHRSVSWYQQTPGQGLQFLFEYFSETQRNKGNFPGRFSGRQFSNSRSEMNVSTLELGDSALYLCASSVLSSGSTDTQYFGPGTRLTVL.

This clonotype has at least ten counts. V usage is TRBV7-2 and J usage is TRBJ2-3; perhaps D is TRBD1 or TRBD2 (5 bases each). V was shortened by 7 bases and J by 10 bases, with 18 bases between the two germline ends. The germline CDR1 and CDR2 sequences are SGHTA and FQGNSA. The CDR3 totals 13 residues. The CDR3 nucleotides are TGTGCCAGCATCCCGGGACGCCGTCCCGCGCAGTATTTT. Translation gives CASIPGRRPAQYF.

The V and J genes are TRBV9 and TRBJ2-7; 10 bases align to TRBD1. The CDR3 covers 13 residues. J lost 9 bases, V lost 0 bases, and 3 bases had no gene match. Germline CDR1 reads SGDLS; CDR2 reads YYNGEE. CDR3 bases: TGTGCCAGCAGCGTAGGGGACAGGGGCGGGCAGTACTTC. Its translation is CASSVGDRGGQYF.

V usage is TRBV27 and J usage is TRBJ2-1, with 7 bases fitting TRBD2. V gave up 5 bases and J gave up 6 bases; unmatched junction bases: 13. Germline loops: CDR1 MNHEY, CDR2 SMNVEV (reference sequence). The CDR3 has 16 amino acids. CDR3 amino acids: CASSPAKRGWGNEQFF. The CDR3 nucleotides read TGTGCCAGCAGTCCCGCCAAGCGGGGTTGGGGCAATGAGCAGTTCTTC.

The rearrangement links TRBV5-6 to TRBJ2-7, with D tentatively TRBD1 (6 bases). Between the trimmed V and J ends, which lost 5 bases and 2 bases, there was a span of 17 bases. The CDR3 is made up of 15 amino acids. CDR1 and CDR2 from the germline V gene are SGHDT and YYEEEE. The CDR3 DNA reads TGTGCCAGCAGTCAGGGACAACCCTATCCCTACGAGCAGTACTTC. It specifies CASSQGQPYPYEQYF.

For this clonotype: Since a much larger clone is just one base distant, this may be a read error. The V call is TRBV20-1, the J call TRBJ2-7; 8 nucleotides match TRBD2. The germline CDR1 and CDR2 sequences are DFQATT and SNEGSKA (reference sequence). The CDR3 length is 16 residues. V lost 0 bases and J lost 7; bases outside the gene matches: 14. The CDR3 bases are TGCAGTGCTAGAGAGGCTAGCGGGTTAAGGCTCGGTGAGCAGTACTTC. Its translation is CSAREASGLRLGEQYF.

This clonotype was detected a few times. The genes are TRBV5-1 and TRBJ2-5; 8 bases agree with TRBD2. The assigned J gene may be wrong: the sequence end matches TRBJ2-7 better. The CDR3 sequence is 14 residues long. Germline V lookup: CDR1 SGHRS, CDR2 YFSETQ. CDR3 loop: CASSFGTSEIEQYF. CDR3 DNA: TGCGCCAGCAGCTTCGGGACTAGTGAGATCGAGCAGTACTTC.

The chain recombines TRBV4-1 with TRBJ2-1; 11 bases line up with TRBD2. Germline CDR1 and CDR2: MGHRA and YSYEKL. J gave up 0 bases and V 0 bases, and 16 bases lay outside the gene matches. There are 22 residues in the CDR3. This CDR3 is CASSQDWLAGGPVPSSYNEQFF. The CDR3 DNA is TGCGCCAGCAGCCAAGATTGGCTAGCGGGAGGCCCAGTTCCCAGCTCCTACAATGAGCAGTTCTTC.

Here the CDR3 reads CASNSPDERSGNTIYF. CDR3 sequence (DNA): TGTGCCAGCAATTCCCCGGACGAACGCTCTGGAAACACCATATATTTT. The J gene is TRBJ1-3, the V gene TRBV28, with no clear D. The germline CDR1 and CDR2 sequences are MDHEN and SYDVKM. The CDR3 is made up of 16 amino acids. With 7 bases removed from V and 0 bases from J, the gap between germline ends came to 16 bases.

The table lists this clonotype with a count of one. The V call is TRBV12-3 or TRBV12-4, the J call TRBJ2-7, with a tentative D call TRBD1 (6 bases). CDR3 size: 16 residues. V was cut by 1 base and J by 7 bases, with 20 bases left in between. The CDR3 DNA reads as TGTGCCAGCAGTTTAGATTCGGCAGGGGTTGGCGGTGAGCAGTACTTC. Residues: CASSLDSAGVGGEQYF.